These T cell receptor beta chains were read from a single sample in a study of T cells in localized non-small cell lung cancer. Assay used: immunoSEQ multiplex PCR; TCRdb lists only in-frame clones, some missing. This sample has 1,200 or so clones, with 30% to 40% found just once. The sample was normal lung tissue next to the tumor, taken before any cancer treatment. The receptors come from a male donor older than 55 with stage I squamous cell lung carcinoma. Both conserved end residues are part of each CDR3. The order of the fields is CDR3 length, J gene, clone size, D gene, V gene, CDR3 protein, CDR3 DNA. D genes are given only for firm matches. Only some rows state a clone size, as once, few, many or a class for expanded clones.

length: 14; J: TRBJ1-2; size: NA; D: TRBD1; V: TRBV19; CDR3: CASSPQGAPYGYTF; DNA: TGTGCCAGTAGCCCCCAGGGGGCCCCTTATGGCTACACCTTC
length: 16; J: TRBJ1-1; size: few; D: TRBD1; V: TRBV7-7; CDR3: CASSLLAGQGSAEAFF; DNA: TGTGCCAGCAGCCTATTAGCGGGACAGGGGAGCGCTGAAGCTTTCTTT
length: 12; J: TRBJ2-7; size: NA; D: NA; V: TRBV9; CDR3: CASSEDRYEQYF; DNA: TGTGCCAGCAGTGAAGACAGGTACGAGCAGTACTTC
length: 14; J: TRBJ1-5; size: few; D: NA; V: TRBV2; CDR3: CASSPTGVNQPQHF; DNA: TGTGCCAGCAGTCCTACAGGAGTCAATCAGCCCCAGCATTTT
length: 16; J: TRBJ2-5; size: NA; D: NA; V: TRBV14; CDR3: CASSQGGEGIQETQYF; DNA: TGTGCCAGCAGCCAAGGGGGAGAAGGGATTCAAGAGACCCAGTACTTC
length: 15; J: TRBJ2-7; size: NA; D: NA; V: TRBV11-3; CDR3: CASSLAKGDGSEQYF; DNA: TGTGCCAGCAGCTTGGCGAAAGGGGACGGATCCGAGCAGTACTTC
length: 13; J: TRBJ1-4; size: large; D: NA; V: TRBV6-8; CDR3: CASQEGTNEKLFF; DNA: TGTGCCAGCCAGGAGGGCACTAATGAAAAACTGTTTTTT
length: 13; J: TRBJ1-2; size: NA; D: TRBD1; V: TRBV18; CDR3: CASSPLQGAPAAF; DNA: TGTGCCAGCTCACCACTACAGGGGGCCCCGGCCGCCTTC
length: 14; J: TRBJ1-1; size: NA; D: TRBD1; V: TRBV18; CDR3: CASSLGQSGTEAFF; DNA: TGTGCCAGCTCACTGGGACAGTCAGGCACTGAAGCTTTCTTT
length: 12; J: TRBJ1-5; size: few; D: NA; V: TRBV6-8; CDR3: CASNDRNQPQHF; DNA: TGTGCCAGCAATGACAGAAATCAGCCCCAGCATTTT
length: 17; J: TRBJ2-3; size: few; D: TRBD1; V: TRBV11-3; CDR3: CASSSAPLGQSTDTQYF; DNA: TGTGCCAGCAGCTCTGCACCTCTGGGACAGAGCACAGATACGCAGTATTTT
length: 14; J: TRBJ2-3; size: few; D: NA; V: TRBV30; CDR3: CAWRRLAMTDTQYF; DNA: TGTGCCTGGAGGAGGTTAGCCATGACAGATACGCAGTATTTT
length: 15; J: TRBJ2-2; size: NA; D: NA; V: TRBV29-1; CDR3: CSVEAGGANTGELFF; DNA: TGCAGCGTTGAAGCAGGGGGGGCTAACACCGGGGAGCTGTTTTTT
length: 15; J: TRBJ2-3; size: few; D: TRBD2; V: TRBV11-3; CDR3: CASRPSGSSTDTQYF; DNA: TGTGCCAGCAGGCCTAGCGGCTCTAGCACAGATACGCAGTATTTT
length: 18; J: TRBJ1-5; size: few; D: NA; V: TRBV19; CDR3: CASSIFPPQTGGDQPQHF; DNA: TGTGCCAGTAGTATTTTCCCCCCCCAGACAGGAGGGGATCAGCCCCAGCATTTT
length: 15; J: TRBJ2-1; size: few; D: NA; V: TRBV28; CDR3: CASSLSSLSPHEQFF; DNA: TGTGCCAGCAGTTTAAGTTCCCTCAGCCCTCATGAGCAGTTCTTC
length: 14; J: TRBJ1-3; size: NA; D: NA; V: TRBV11-3; CDR3: CASSFGNTGNTIYF; DNA: TGTGCCAGCAGCTTCGGGAACACTGGAAACACCATATATTTT
length: 16; J: TRBJ1-1; size: few; D: NA; V: TRBV10-3; CDR3: CAISESRRQRNTEAFF; DNA: TGTGCCATCAGTGAGTCAAGGAGACAGCGAAACACTGAAGCTTTCTTT
length: 14; J: TRBJ1-1; size: medium-sized; D: NA; V: TRBV12-2; CDR3: CATVKTAGNTEAFF; DNA: TGTGCCACCGTAAAGACAGCGGGGAACACTGAAGCTTTCTTT
length: 14; J: TRBJ2-7; size: medium-sized; D: NA; V: TRBV7-6; CDR3: CASSLDGGGWEQYF; DNA: TGTGCCAGCAGCTTAGATGGAGGGGGCTGGGAGCAGTACTTC
length: 13; J: TRBJ2-5; size: once; D: NA; V: TRBV18; CDR3: CASSPASEETQYF; DNA: TGTGCCAGCTCACCAGCGTCCGAAGAGACCCAGTACTTC
length: 14; J: TRBJ2-2; size: few; D: NA; V: TRBV6-8; CDR3: CASSPLDPTGELFF; DNA: TGTGCCAGCAGCCCCCTCGACCCTACTGGGGAGCTGTTTTTT
length: 14; J: TRBJ2-7; size: few; D: TRBD2; V: TRBV11-3; CDR3: CASSFGLAGTEQYF; DNA: TGTGCCAGCAGCTTCGGACTAGCGGGGACCGAGCAGTACTTC
length: 13; J: TRBJ1-2; size: NA; D: NA; V: TRBV29-1; CDR3: CSVNRGIKGGYTF; DNA: TGCAGCGTGAATCGGGGCATTAAGGGCGGCTACACCTTC
length: 12; J: TRBJ1-3; size: NA; D: NA; V: TRBV2; CDR3: CASGGGGNTIYF; DNA: TGTGCCAGCGGTGGAGGGGGAAACACCATATATTTT